Below are 22 T cell receptor beta chains sequenced from a single sample in a study of response to subunit inactivated influenza vaccine. MiXCR, run by TCRdb on the RT-PCR reads, gives a single entry per CDR3 protein. There are 280,000 or so distinct CDR3 sequences in the sample; about a fifth occur only once, and about 9.4% lies in the top ten. The material sequenced was PBMCs from blood, taken about 19 months after vaccination. The receptors here all came from a man aged 50 to 75 who received an inactivated influenza vaccine.

This CDR3 reads CASSAYRDSPYEQYF. For the CDR3, the DNA is TGTGCCAGCAGTGCATACCGGGACTCCCCCTACGAGCAGTACTTC. The V and J genes are TRBV28 and TRBJ2-7; a possible D gene is TRBD2 (6 bases). The CDR3 spans 15 residues. The germline V gene encodes CDR1 MDHEN and CDR2 SYDVKM. The V gene lost 5 bases and the J gene lost 2 bases, with 16 bases spanning the gap.

This clonotype was picked up a small number of times. The rearrangement joins TRBV6-5 to TRBJ1-2, with TRBD1 identical over 9 bases. After removal of 2 bases from V and 8 bases from J, the junction contained 6 bases not matched to a gene. The CDR3 runs to 14 residues. Germline V lookup: CDR1 MNHEY, CDR2 SVGAGI. This CDR3 reads CASSYRTGQGGYTF. CDR3 in DNA: TGTGCCAGCAGTTACCGAACGGGACAGGGAGGCTACACCTTC.

The table lists this clonotype with a few counts. This rearrangement joins TRBV12-3 or TRBV12-4 to TRBJ1-2, with no clear D. This CDR3 comprises 15 residues. V dropped 2 bases and J dropped 8 bases, with 18 bases sitting between them. The CDR3 is CASSLIGRVARGYTF. CDR3 bases: TGTGCCAGCAGTTTAATAGGGAGGGTGGCGAGAGGCTACACCTTC.

The table lists this clonotype with a few counts. CDR3 sequence: CASSLVWGANTGELFF. The DNA of the CDR3 is TGTGCCAGCAGCTTAGTATGGGGGGCGAACACCGGGGAGCTGTTTTTT. V gene TRBV7-2 combines with J gene TRBJ2-2; D possibly corresponds to TRBD2 (6 bases). Germline CDR1 SGHTA, CDR2 FQGNSA. V shed 1 base and J shed 0 bases, with 9 bases lying between them. This CDR3 is built from 16 residues.

The chain carries TRBV6-1 and TRBJ2-1, with 7 positions matching TRBD2. There are 14 residues in the CDR3. J was trimmed by 5 bases and V by 8 bases; bases with no gene match: 9. The V gene's germline CDR1 is MNHNS and CDR2 SASEGT. CDR3 bases: TGTGCCAGCGAAAAGACTAGCAGCAACAATGAGCAGTTCTTC. It encodes CASEKTSSNNEQFF.

This clonotype was detected only a few times. The V and J genes are TRBV7-9 and TRBJ2-7; D is possibly TRBD1 (6 bases). CDR1 SEHNR and CDR2 FQNEAQ come from the germline V gene (reference sequence). CDR3 length equals 13 residues. V was shortened by 5 bases and J by 3 bases, with 11 bases between the two germline ends. This CDR3 reads CASSEGTYYEQYF. CDR3 DNA: TGTGCCAGCAGCGAAGGGACATACTACGAGCAGTACTTC.

About this clonotype: The conserved phenylalanine or tryptophan normally closing the CDR3 is absent here, so this likely arose from a read error. The chain employs TRBV30 and TRBJ1-1; tentative D call: TRBD1 (5 bases). Germline-derived CDR1 and CDR2 are GTSNPN and SVGIG (reference sequence). This CDR3 has 12 amino acids. V lost 8 bases, J lost 1 base, and 11 bases lay in between. The CDR3 sequence: CAGAPQNTEAFY. CDR3 DNA: TGTGCCGGGGCACCTCAGAACACTGAAGCTTTCTAT.

In this sample, this clonotype turned up a few times. V gene TRBV4-3 combines with J gene TRBJ2-1; D is perhaps TRBD1 or TRBD2 (5 bases each). The CDR3 totals 15 residues. Trimming stripped 4 bases from V and 7 bases from J, with 17 bases between. CDR1 and CDR2 from the germline V gene are LGHNA and YSLEER. The chain's CDR3 is CASSPGASSRNEQFF. CDR3 bases: TGCGCCAGCAGCCCCGGGGCCAGTTCTCGAAATGAGCAGTTCTTC.

This chain uses TRBV20-1 with TRBJ2-2; TRBD1 agrees at 7 bases. The CDR3 spans 17 residues. V lost 1 base and J lost 3; bases outside the gene matches: 11. Germline V CDR1 and CDR2: DFQATT, SNEGSKA (reference sequence). CDR3 sequence reads: CSARVRYRGMYTGELFF. The CDR3 DNA follows: TGCAGTGCTAGAGTCCGTTACAGGGGAATGTACACCGGGGAGCTGTTTTTT.

This clonotype was seen repeatedly, ten times or more. This chain joins TRBV6-5 and TRBJ1-1; D may be TRBD1 (5 bases). In germline, CDR1 is MNHEY, CDR2 SVGAGI. The CDR3 length is 13 residues. Trimming removed 3 bases at V and 1 base at J, with 6 bases between. The CDR3 bases are TGTGCCAGCAGTTATACAGGGAACACTGAAGCTTTCTTT. This sequence encodes CASSYTGNTEAFF.

The V call is TRBV24-1, the J call TRBJ1-2; D perhaps matches TRBD1 (6 bases). Germline assignment: CDR1 KGHDR and CDR2 SFDVKD. The CDR3 is made up of 13 amino acids. Trimming stripped 5 bases from V and 8 bases from J, with 14 bases between. The CDR3 protein is CATSASAGVGYTF. The CDR3 region has the DNA TGTGCCACCAGTGCGTCGGCAGGGGTCGGCTACACCTTC.

This clonotype has a handful of counts. This chain connects TRBV2 to TRBJ1-5, with D maybe TRBD1 (5 bases). Trimming removed 3 bases from V and 3 bases from J, with 9 bases in between. Germline lookup yields CDR1 SNHLY and CDR2 FYNNEI. The CDR3 is 14 amino acids. CDR3 bases: TGTGCCAGCAGTGAGGACACGATCAATCAGCCCCAGCATTTT. It specifies CASSEDTINQPQHF.

This clonotype has at least ten counts. The V gene is TRBV12-3 or TRBV12-4, the J gene TRBJ2-7, with unresolved D. Trimming took 5 bases from V and 0 from J, leaving 2 bases between them. This CDR3 comprises 11 residues. CDR3 DNA: TGTGCCAGCAGTCCCTCCTACGAGCAGTACTTC. The encoded protein is CASSPSYEQYF.

In this sample, this clonotype turned up many times. The chain combines TRBV12-3 or TRBV12-4 with TRBJ2-2, with 10 bases fitting TRBD1. J gave up 4 bases and V 8 bases, and 4 bases lay outside the gene matches. The CDR3 totals 14 residues. CDR3 DNA sequence: TGTGCCAGCTCGTGGACAGGGGGCACCGGGGAGCTGTTTTTT. Translating gives CASSWTGGTGELFF.

This clonotype was found many times. The rearrangement joins TRBV4-3 to TRBJ1-2; D is unresolved. With 0 bases removed from V and 4 bases from J, the gap between germline ends came to 6 bases. This CDR3 region has 13 residues. Germline-derived CDR1 and CDR2 are LGHNA and YSLEER. This CDR3 reads CASSQERSYGYTF. The CDR3 nucleotides read TGCGCCAGCAGCCAAGAGCGGAGCTATGGCTACACCTTC.

The chain has TRBV3-1 and TRBJ1-6; the D gene is possibly TRBD1 (6 bases). Deletions cut 1 base from V and 9 bases from J, with 13 bases between. The CDR3 consists of 15 residues. The germline CDR1 and CDR2 sequences are LGHDT and YNNKEL (reference sequence). Here the CDR3 DNA reads TGTGCCAGCAGCCAAGTTCAAGGGGGAGCTTCACCCCTCCACTTT. This translates into CASSQVQGGASPLHF.

The chain uses TRBV6-1 and TRBJ2-1, with D possibly TRBD1 on 6 matching bases. Germline V gives CDR1 MNHNS, CDR2 SASEGT. Trimming shortened V by 5 bases and J by 13 bases, and 27 bases separated the two germline ends. This CDR3 is 16 amino acids long. CDR3 DNA: TGTGCCAGCAGTACCCGGCGCAGGGGTCAACCCTTTGACCAGTTCTTC. It yields the protein CASSTRRRGQPFDQFF.

This clonotype was detected only a few times. The chain is built from TRBV19 and TRBJ1-4, with unresolved D. The V end lost 8 bases, the J end lost 8 bases, and 18 bases lay between the germline ends. The CDR3 covers 14 residues. CDR1 and CDR2 (germline): LNHDA, SQIVND (reference sequence). The CDR3 DNA follows: TGTGCCAGTTCCTCACTCACCTTGTGGGAAAAACTGTTTTTT. Amino acids: CASSSLTLWEKLFF.

This chain joins TRBV2 and TRBJ2-7, with TRBD1 matching over 10 bases. CDR3 length: 16 residues. Germline trimming cut 2 bases from V and 0 bases from J; bases unmatched to any gene: 4. Germline CDR1 reads SNHLY; CDR2 reads FYNNEI. CDR3 in DNA: TGTGCCAGCAGTGAAATCCGGACAGGGGGCTCCTACGAGCAGTACTTC. The encoded protein is CASSEIRTGGSYEQYF.

This clonotype occurred once. The chain combines TRBV20-1 with TRBJ2-7; D is perhaps TRBD2 (5 bases). The V gene's germline CDR1 is DFQATT and CDR2 SNEGSKA (reference sequence). V was trimmed by 1 base and J by 2 bases, leaving 9 bases between them. This CDR3 is 13 amino acids long. DNA of the CDR3: TGCAGTGCTAGAGCGTCGAGGGCCTACGAGCAGTACTTC. Translating gives CSARASRAYEQYF.

This chain joins TRBV6-1 and TRBJ1-3; D gene unclear. This CDR3 comprises 11 residues. Germline CDR1 is MNHNS and CDR2 is SASEGT. Trimming cost V 3 bases and J 8 bases, with 5 bases left between them. In nucleotides, the CDR3 is TGTGCCAGCAGTGAGTGGGACACCATATATTTT. Its translation is CASSEWDTIYF.

This clonotype has a single count. This chain uses TRBV20-1 with TRBJ2-1; D is unclear. CDR1 and CDR2 (germline): DFQATT, SNEGSKA (reference sequence). The CDR3 is 12 residues long. The germline V and J ends were trimmed by 5 bases and 6 bases, with 11 bases remaining between them. The CDR3 loop reads CSAGKLRNEQFF. DNA for the CDR3: TGCAGTGCTGGCAAACTCCGCAATGAGCAGTTCTTC.